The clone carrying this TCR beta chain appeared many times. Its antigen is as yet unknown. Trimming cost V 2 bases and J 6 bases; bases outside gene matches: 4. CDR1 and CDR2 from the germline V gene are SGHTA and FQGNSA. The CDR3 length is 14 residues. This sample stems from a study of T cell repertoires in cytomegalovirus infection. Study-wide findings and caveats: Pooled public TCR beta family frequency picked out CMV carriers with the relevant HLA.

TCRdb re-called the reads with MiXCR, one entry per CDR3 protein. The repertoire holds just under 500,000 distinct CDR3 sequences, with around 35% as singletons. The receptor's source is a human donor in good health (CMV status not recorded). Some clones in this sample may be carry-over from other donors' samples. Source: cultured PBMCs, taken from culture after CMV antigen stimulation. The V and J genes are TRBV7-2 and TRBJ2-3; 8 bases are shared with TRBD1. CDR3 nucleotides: TGTGCCAGCAGCTTACACAGGGGGGAGGATACGCAGTATTTT. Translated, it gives CASSLHRGEDTQYF.